Presented here are 9 T cell receptor beta chains from one specimen sequenced in a study of blood T cell repertoires in COVID-19. This table comes from immunoSEQ multiplex PCR, and its TCRdb copy is limited to in-frame clones, with some not included. The sample lists roughly 250,000 clones; 65% to 85% were seen once. What was sequenced was peripheral blood. These receptor sequences come from a woman in her thirties or forties with active or convalescent COVID-19.

V and J are TRBV18 and TRBJ1-3; D unresolved. The germline V and J ends were trimmed by 3 bases and 3 bases, with 9 bases remaining between them. In germline, CDR1 is KGHSH, CDR2 LQKENI. The length of the CDR3 is 14 residues. The CDR3 region has the DNA TGTGCCAGCTCACCGCCGGGGAGTGGAAACACCATATATTTT. Translation gives CASSPPGSGNTIYF.

The rearrangement uses TRBV7-3 and TRBJ1-1; D unclear. CDR1 and CDR2 (germline): SGHTA, FQGTGA. The CDR3 extends over 13 amino acids. V was cut by 1 base and J by 3 bases, with 6 bases left in between. In DNA, the CDR3 is TGTGCCAGCAGCTTAATGAGGGACACTGAAGCTTTCTTT. It encodes CASSLMRDTEAFF.

The V and J genes are TRBV11-3 and TRBJ2-2; the D is unclear. Germline V gene sequence: CDR1 SGHNT, CDR2 YENEEA. The CDR3 totals 13 residues. V lost 3 bases to trimming and J lost 4 bases, with 6 bases between them. CDR3 coding DNA: TGTGCCAGCAGCTTGGTGGCCACCGGGGAGCTGTTTTTT. It yields the protein CASSLVATGELFF.

The chain combines TRBV12-5 with TRBJ1-1; D remains unclear. CDR3 length equals 11 residues. Trimming took off 6 bases at V and 6 bases at J, with 8 bases between the two ends. Germline lookup yields CDR1 LGHNT and CDR2 FRNRAP. The CDR3 DNA reads TGTGCTAGTGGCCCGGTACCTGAAGCTTTCTTT. Protein: CASGPVPEAFF.

The V and J genes are TRBV6-1 and TRBJ1-1; 7 bases line up with TRBD1. Trimming removed 4 bases from V and 2 bases from J; junction bases left unmatched: 19. Germline CDR1 is MNHNS and CDR2 is SASEGT. The CDR3 extends over 19 amino acids. This CDR3 reads CASSGEKNRDSGYNTEAFF. As DNA, the CDR3 is TGTGCCAGCAGTGGCGAAAAAAACCGGGACAGTGGGTACAACACTGAAGCTTTCTTT.

This sequence joins TRBV19 and TRBJ1-1, with 8 bases that match TRBD1. The CDR3 extends over 14 amino acids. Germline V gene data show CDR1 as LNHDA and CDR2 as SQIVND (reference sequence). The junction had 11 bases not matched to a gene; V was cut back by 6 bases and J by 8 bases. The DNA of the CDR3 is TGTGCCAGTAGCCACGCCCGACAGGGGAAAGAAGCTTTCTTT. Its translation is CASSHARQGKEAFF. The full variable domain, in which reference TRBV19 and TRBJ1-1 provide the parts outside the CDR3, is DGGITQSPKYLFRKEGQNVTLSCEQNLNHDAMYWYRQDPGQGLRLIYYSQIVNDFQKGDIAEGYSVSREKKESFPLTVTSAQKNPTAFYLCASSHARQGKEAFFGQGTRLTVV.

This chain joins TRBV27 and TRBJ1-1; 7 bases fit TRBD1. Trimming removed 6 bases from V and 11 bases from J; junction bases left unmatched: 9. The germline V gene encodes CDR1 MNHEY and CDR2 SMNVEV (reference sequence). The CDR3 covers 12 residues. CDR3: CASSHDREVAFF. CDR3 coding DNA: TGTGCCAGCAGCCATGACAGGGAAGTGGCTTTCTTT.

The chain carries TRBV28 and TRBJ2-5, with 8 bases identical to TRBD1. The junction had 8 bases not matched to a gene; V was cut back by 7 bases and J by 4 bases. The CDR3 has 14 residues. Germline-derived CDR1 and CDR2 are MDHEN and SYDVKM. The CDR3 DNA sequence: TGTGCCAGCATCCTATCCGGGACAGGAGAGACCCAGTACTTC. It codes for CASILSGTGETQYF.

The chain links TRBV27 to TRBJ1-2; 7 nucleotides align to TRBD1. J gave up 4 bases and V 2 bases, and 4 bases lay outside the gene matches. CDR1 and CDR2 from the germline V gene are MNHEY and SMNVEV (reference sequence). The CDR3 covers 14 residues. The CDR3, as DNA: TGTGCCAGCAGTTTACAGGGGGGAGGCTATGGCTACACCTTC. It translates to CASSLQGGGYGYTF.